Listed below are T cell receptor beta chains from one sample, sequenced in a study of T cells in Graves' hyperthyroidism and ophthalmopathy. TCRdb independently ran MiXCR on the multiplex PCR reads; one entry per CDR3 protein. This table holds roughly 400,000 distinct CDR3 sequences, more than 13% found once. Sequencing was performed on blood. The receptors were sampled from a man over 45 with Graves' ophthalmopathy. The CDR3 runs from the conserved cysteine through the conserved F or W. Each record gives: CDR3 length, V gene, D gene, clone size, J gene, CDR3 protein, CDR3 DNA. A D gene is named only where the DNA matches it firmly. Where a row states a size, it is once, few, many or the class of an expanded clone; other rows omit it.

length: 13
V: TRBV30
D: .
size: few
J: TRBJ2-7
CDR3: CAWSNGAGYEQYF
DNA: TGTGCCTGGAGTAACGGTGCGGGCTACGAGCAGTACTTC

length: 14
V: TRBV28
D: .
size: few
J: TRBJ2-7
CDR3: CASSFPNRACEQYF
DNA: TGTGCCAGCAGTTTCCCGAACAGAGCCTGCGAGCAGTACTTC

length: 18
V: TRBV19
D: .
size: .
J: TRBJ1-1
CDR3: CASSDREMGTLQNTEAFF
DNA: TGTGCCAGTAGTGACCGGGAGATGGGAACGCTACAGAACACTGAAGCTTTCTTT

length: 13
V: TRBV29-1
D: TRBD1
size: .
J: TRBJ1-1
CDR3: CSVSDRSGTEAFF
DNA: TGCAGCGTTTCGGACAGGTCGGGCACTGAAGCTTTCTTT

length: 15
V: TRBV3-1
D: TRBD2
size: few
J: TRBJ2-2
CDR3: CASSQRAGETGELFF
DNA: TGTGCCAGCAGCCAAAGAGCGGGGGAGACCGGGGAGCTGTTTTTT

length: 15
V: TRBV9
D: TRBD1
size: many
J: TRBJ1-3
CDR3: CASSADRGGGNTIYF
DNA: TGTGCCAGCAGCGCGGACAGGGGTGGCGGAAACACCATATATTTT

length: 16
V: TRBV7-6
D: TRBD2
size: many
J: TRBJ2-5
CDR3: CASSSYPSGSGETQYF
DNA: TGTGCCAGCAGCTCCTATCCTAGCGGGAGTGGAGAGACCCAGTACTTC

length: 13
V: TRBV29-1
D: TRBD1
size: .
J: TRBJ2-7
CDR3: CSVLGQGYNEQYF
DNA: TGCAGCGTTCTGGGACAGGGCTATAACGAGCAGTACTTC

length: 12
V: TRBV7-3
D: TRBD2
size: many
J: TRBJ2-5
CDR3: CASSRGEETQYF
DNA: TGTGCCAGCAGCCGGGGGGAAGAGACCCAGTACTTC

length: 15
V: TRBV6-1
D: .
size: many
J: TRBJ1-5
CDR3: CASSYLGISNQPQHF
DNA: TGTGCCAGCAGTTATCTGGGGATCAGCAATCAGCCCCAGCATTTT

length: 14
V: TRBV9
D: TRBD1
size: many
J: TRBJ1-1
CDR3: CASSVATTGSEAFF
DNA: TGTGCCAGCAGCGTAGCTACGACAGGGTCTGAAGCTTTCTTT

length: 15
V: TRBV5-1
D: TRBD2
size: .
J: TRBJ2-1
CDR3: CASGLAGDTSHEQFF
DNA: TGTGCCAGCGGACTAGCGGGGGATACGAGTCATGAGCAGTTCTTC

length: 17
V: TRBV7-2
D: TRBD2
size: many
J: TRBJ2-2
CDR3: CASSLARASGNGGELFF
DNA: TGTGCCAGCAGCTTAGCGCGGGCTAGCGGGAATGGCGGGGAGCTGTTTTTT

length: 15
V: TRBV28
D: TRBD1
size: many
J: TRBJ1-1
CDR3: CASSPSGQGLTEAFF
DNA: TGTGCCAGCAGTCCGTCGGGACAGGGCCTCACTGAAGCTTTCTTT

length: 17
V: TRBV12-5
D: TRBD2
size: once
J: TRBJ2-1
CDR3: CASGLVKALAGENEQFF
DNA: TGTGCTAGTGGTTTGGTTAAGGCTCTAGCGGGAGAGAATGAGCAGTTCTTC

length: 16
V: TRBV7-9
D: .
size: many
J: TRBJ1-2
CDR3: CASSQIGSGSVYGYTF
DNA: TGTGCCAGCAGCCAAATCGGGTCGGGGTCGGTCTATGGCTACACCTTC

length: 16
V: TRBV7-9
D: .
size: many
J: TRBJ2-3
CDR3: CASSLVVGAVTDTQYF
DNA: TGTGCCAGCAGCTTAGTTGTGGGAGCAGTAACAGATACGCAGTATTTT

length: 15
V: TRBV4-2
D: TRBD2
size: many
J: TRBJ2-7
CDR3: CASSQDPSGAYEQYF
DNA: TGTGCCAGCAGCCAAGATCCTAGCGGGGCTTACGAGCAGTACTTC

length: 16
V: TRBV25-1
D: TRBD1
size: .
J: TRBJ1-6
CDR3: CASSEFETGGQSPLHF
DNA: TGTGCCAGCAGTGAATTCGAGACAGGGGGCCAATCACCCCTCCACTTT

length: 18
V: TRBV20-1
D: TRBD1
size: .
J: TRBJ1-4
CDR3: CSARAGTGGRPWGEKLFF
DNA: TGCAGTGCTAGAGCCGGGACAGGGGGTCGACCTTGGGGCGAAAAACTGTTTTTT

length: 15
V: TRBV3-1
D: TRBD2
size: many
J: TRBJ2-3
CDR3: CASSQLLAGVDTQYF
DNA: TGTGCCAGCAGCCAATTACTAGCGGGAGTGGATACGCAGTATTTT

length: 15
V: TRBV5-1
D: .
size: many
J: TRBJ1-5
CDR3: CASSAGETSNQPQHF
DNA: TGCGCCAGCAGCGCAGGGGAAACAAGCAATCAGCCCCAGCATTTT

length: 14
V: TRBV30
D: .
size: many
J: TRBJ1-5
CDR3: CAWSSLTDNQPQHF
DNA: TGTGCCTGGAGTAGTTTGACAGACAATCAGCCCCAGCATTTT

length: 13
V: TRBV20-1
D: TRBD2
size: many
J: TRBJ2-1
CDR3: CSARDPRTSEQFF
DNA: TGCAGTGCTAGAGATCCCAGGACTAGCGAGCAGTTCTTC

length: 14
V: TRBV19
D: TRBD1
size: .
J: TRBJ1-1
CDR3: CASSTTGGDTEAFF
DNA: TGTGCCAGTAGTACCACAGGGGGAGACACTGAAGCTTTCTTT

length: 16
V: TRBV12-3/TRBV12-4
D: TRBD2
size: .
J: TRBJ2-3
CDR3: CASSLTGGSGTDTQYF
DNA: TGTGCCAGCAGTTTAACGGGCGGGAGCGGCACAGATACGCAGTATTTT

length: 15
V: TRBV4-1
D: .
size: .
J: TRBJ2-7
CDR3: CASSPTSGQTYEQYF
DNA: TGCGCCAGCAGCCCCACGTCAGGACAGACCTACGAGCAGTACTTC

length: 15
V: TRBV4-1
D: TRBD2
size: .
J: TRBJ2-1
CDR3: CASSGDSGGVIEQFF
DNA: TGCGCCAGCAGCGGAGATAGCGGGGGTGTAATTGAGCAGTTCTTC

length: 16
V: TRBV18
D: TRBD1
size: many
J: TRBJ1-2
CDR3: CASSPPRGQGAYGYTF
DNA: TGTGCCAGCTCACCCCCGCGTGGGCAGGGGGCCTATGGCTACACCTTC

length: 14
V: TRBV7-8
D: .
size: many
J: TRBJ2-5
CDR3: CASSSRTLQETQYF
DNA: TGTGCCAGCAGCTCGCGGACCCTTCAAGAGACCCAGTACTTC

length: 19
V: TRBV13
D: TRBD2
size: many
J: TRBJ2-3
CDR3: CASSFIRGLAERATDTQYF
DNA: TGTGCCAGCAGCTTCATTAGAGGACTAGCGGAGCGGGCCACAGATACGCAGTATTTT

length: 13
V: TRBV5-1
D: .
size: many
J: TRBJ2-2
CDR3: CASSAGPAGELFF
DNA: TGCGCCAGCAGCGCGGGGCCGGCCGGGGAGCTGTTTTTT

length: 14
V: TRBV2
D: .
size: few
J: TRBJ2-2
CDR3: CASSGGGNTGELFF
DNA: TGTGCCAGCAGTGGGGGAGGGAACACCGGGGAGCTGTTTTTT

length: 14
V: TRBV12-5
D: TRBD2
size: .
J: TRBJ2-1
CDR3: CASGFSGKYNEQFF
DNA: TGTGCTAGTGGATTCAGCGGGAAATACAATGAGCAGTTCTTC

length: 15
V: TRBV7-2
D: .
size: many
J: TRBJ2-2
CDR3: CASSLVGVNTGELFF
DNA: TGTGCCAGCAGCTTAGTGGGGGTAAACACCGGGGAGCTGTTTTTT

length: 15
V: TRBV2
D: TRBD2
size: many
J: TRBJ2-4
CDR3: CASSMGTSTKNIQYF
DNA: TGTGCCAGCAGTATGGGGACTAGTACCAAAAACATTCAGTACTTC

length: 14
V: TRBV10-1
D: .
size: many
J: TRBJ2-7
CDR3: CASSAGDSSYEQYF
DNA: TGCGCCAGCAGTGCGGGGGACAGCTCCTACGAGCAGTACTTC